The T cell receptor beta chain under discussion was sequenced for a study of blood T cell repertoires in COVID-19. Produced via immunoSEQ multiplex PCR; TCRdb's table is partial and in-frame only. Of fewer than 350,000 clones listed, 85% are singletons. The CDR3 is 13 amino acids. V dropped 4 bases and J dropped 8 bases, with 13 bases sitting between them. Per the germline V gene, CDR1 is SGDLS and CDR2 is YYNGEE. The sequencing input was PBMCs or T cells enriched from blood (not recorded which). This receptor was identified in a woman aged 25 to 39 who had been exposed to COVID-19. The V and J genes are TRBV9 and TRBJ2-1, with unresolved D. The CDR3 nucleotides read TGTGCCAGCAGCATAGGCGGTAAATATGAGCAGTTCTTC. Amino acids: CASSIGGKYEQFF.